The TCR beta chain under discussion was sequenced for a study of blood T cell repertoires in COVID-19. The method was immunoSEQ multiplex PCR; TCRdb's version includes in-frame clones alone and lacks a portion of them. This table has some 300,000 clones, about nine tenths appearing once. The clonotype originates from a woman under 40 who had recovered from COVID-19. The sequenced sample consisted of PBMCs or T cells enriched from blood (not recorded which).

This CDR3 is CASSTPGAGLPYEQYF. The CDR3 DNA reads TGTGCCAGCAGCACCCCTGGGGCAGGGTTACCCTACGAGCAGTACTTC. The V gene is TRBV13, the J gene TRBJ2-7, with D possibly TRBD1 on 5 matching bases. CDR1 and CDR2 (germline): PRHDT, FYEKMQ (reference sequence). Trimming cost V 5 bases and J 2 bases, with 19 bases left between them. The length of the CDR3 is 16 residues.